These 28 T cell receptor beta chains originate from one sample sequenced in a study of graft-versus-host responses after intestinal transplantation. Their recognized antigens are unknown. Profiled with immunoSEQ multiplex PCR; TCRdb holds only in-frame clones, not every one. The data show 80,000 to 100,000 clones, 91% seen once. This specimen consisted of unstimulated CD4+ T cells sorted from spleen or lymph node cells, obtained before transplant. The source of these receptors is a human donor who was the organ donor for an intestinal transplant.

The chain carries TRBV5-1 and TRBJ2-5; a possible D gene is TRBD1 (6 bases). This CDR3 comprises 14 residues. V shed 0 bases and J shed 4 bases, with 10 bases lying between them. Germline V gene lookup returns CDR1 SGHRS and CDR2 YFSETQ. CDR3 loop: CASSLGGGGETQYF. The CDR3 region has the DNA TGCGCCAGCAGCTTGGGTGGGGGCGGAGAGACCCAGTACTTC. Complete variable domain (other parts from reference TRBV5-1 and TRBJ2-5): KAGVTQTPRYLIKTRGQQVTLSCSPISGHRSVSWYQQTPGQGLQFLFEYFSETQRNKGNFPGRFSGRQFSNSRSEMNVSTLELGDSALYLCASSLGGGGETQYFGPGTRLLVL.

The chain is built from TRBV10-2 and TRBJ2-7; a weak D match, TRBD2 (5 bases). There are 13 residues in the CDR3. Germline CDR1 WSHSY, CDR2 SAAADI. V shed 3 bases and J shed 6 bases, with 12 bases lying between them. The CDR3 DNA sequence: TGCGCCAGCAGTGATCGGGCCGGGATCGAGCAGTACTTC. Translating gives CASSDRAGIEQYF.

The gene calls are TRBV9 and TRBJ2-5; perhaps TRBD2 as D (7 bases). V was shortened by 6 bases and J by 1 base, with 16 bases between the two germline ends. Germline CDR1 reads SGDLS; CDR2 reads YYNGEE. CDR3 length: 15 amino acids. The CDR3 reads CASTSRGTIQETQYF. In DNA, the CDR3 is TGTGCCAGCACGTCGCGGGGGACAATCCAAGAGACCCAGTACTTC.

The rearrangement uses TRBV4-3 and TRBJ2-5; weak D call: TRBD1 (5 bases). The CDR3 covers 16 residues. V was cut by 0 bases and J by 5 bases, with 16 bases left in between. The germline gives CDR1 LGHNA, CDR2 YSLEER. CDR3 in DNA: TGCGCCAGCAGCCAAGAGACAGCAGCTTGGTGGGAGACCCAGTACTTC. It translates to CASSQETAAWWETQYF.

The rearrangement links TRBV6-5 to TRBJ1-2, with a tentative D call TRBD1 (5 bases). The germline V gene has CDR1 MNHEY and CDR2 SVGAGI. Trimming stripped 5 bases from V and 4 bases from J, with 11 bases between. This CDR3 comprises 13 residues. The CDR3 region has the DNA TGTGCCAGCAGTGCAGGGCTTGGCTATGGCTACACCTTC. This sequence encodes CASSAGLGYGYTF.

CDR3 sequence: CASSPLLGQTNTEAFF. Written as DNA, the CDR3 is TGTGCCAGCTCACCTCTACTAGGACAGACCAACACTGAAGCTTTCTTT. The chain is built from TRBV18 and TRBJ1-1, with TRBD1 as a possible D gene (6 bases). There are 16 residues in the CDR3. Trimming took off 3 bases at V and 2 bases at J, with 16 bases between the two ends. CDR1 KGHSH and CDR2 LQKENI come from the germline V gene.

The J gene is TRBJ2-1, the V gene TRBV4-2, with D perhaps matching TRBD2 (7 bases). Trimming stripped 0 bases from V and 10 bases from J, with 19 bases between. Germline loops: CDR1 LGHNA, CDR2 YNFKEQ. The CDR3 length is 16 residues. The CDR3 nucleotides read TGTGCCAGCAGCCAAGAGGGCCGGGGGGCTCTGCTCGAGCAGTTCTTC. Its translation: CASSQEGRGALLEQFF.

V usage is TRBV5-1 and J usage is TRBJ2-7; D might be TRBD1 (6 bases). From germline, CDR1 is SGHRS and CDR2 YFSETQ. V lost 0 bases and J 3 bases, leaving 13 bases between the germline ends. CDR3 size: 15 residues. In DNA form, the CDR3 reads TGCGCCAGCAGCTTGGGGACAGCTCAAGACTACGAGCAGTACTTC. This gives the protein CASSLGTAQDYEQYF.

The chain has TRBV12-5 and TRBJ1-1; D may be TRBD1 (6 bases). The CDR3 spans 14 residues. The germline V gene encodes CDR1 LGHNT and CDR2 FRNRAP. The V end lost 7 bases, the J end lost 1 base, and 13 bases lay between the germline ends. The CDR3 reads CASAIRGGNTEAFF. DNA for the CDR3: TGTGCTAGTGCCATCCGAGGGGGGAACACTGAAGCTTTCTTT.

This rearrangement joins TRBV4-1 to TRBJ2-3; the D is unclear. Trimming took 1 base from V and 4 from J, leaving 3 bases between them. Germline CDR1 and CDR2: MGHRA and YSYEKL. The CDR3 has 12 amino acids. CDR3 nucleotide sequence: TGCGCCAGCAGCCAAGGGCCAGATACGCAGTATTTT. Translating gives CASSQGPDTQYF.

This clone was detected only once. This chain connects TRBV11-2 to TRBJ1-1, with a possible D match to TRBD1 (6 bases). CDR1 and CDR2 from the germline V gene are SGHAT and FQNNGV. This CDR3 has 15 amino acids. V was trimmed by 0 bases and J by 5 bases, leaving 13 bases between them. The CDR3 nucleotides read TGTGCCAGCAGCTTAGATTACAGGGTACGAACTGAAGCTTTCTTT. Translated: CASSLDYRVRTEAFF.

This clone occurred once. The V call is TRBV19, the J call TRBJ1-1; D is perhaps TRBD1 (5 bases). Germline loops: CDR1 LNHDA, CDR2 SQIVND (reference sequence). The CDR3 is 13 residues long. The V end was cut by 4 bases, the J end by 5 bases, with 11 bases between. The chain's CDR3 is CASSSLTETEAFF. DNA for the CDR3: TGTGCCAGTAGTAGCCTGACAGAAACTGAAGCTTTCTTT.

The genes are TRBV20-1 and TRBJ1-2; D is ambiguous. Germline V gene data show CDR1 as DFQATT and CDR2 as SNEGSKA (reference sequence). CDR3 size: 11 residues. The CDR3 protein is CSATGGYGYTF. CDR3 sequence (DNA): TGCAGCGCAACCGGAGGCTATGGCTACACCTTC.

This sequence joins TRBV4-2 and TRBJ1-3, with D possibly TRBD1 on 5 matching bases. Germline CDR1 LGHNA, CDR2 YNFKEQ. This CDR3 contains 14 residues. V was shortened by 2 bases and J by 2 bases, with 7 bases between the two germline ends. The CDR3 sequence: CASSQRRAGNTIYF. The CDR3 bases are TGTGCCAGCAGCCAACGCAGGGCTGGAAACACCATATATTTT.

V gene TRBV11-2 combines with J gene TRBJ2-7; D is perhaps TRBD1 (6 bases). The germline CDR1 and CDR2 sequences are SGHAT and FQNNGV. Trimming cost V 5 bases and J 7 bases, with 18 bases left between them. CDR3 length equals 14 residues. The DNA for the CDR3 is TGTGCCAGCAGCCGCATGAGGGGGTCCGGGGAGCAGTACTTC. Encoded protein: CASSRMRGSGEQYF.

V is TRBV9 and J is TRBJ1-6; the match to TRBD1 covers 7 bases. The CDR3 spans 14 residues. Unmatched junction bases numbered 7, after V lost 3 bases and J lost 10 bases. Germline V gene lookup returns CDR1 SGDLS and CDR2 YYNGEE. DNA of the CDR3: TGTGCCAGCAGCGGACTCACAGGGGCGTCACCCCTCCACTTT. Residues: CASSGLTGASPLHF.

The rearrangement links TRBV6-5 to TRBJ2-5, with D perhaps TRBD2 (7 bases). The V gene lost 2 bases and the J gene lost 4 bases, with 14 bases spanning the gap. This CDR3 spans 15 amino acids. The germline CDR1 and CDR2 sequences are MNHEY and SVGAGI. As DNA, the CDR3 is TGTGCCAGCAGTTACGGTTTGGGGGGGCGAGAGACCCAGTACTTC. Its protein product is CASSYGLGGRETQYF.

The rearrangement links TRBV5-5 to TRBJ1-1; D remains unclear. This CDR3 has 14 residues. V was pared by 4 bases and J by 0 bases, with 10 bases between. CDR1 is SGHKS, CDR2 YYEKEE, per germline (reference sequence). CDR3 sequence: CASSGKRVNTEAFF. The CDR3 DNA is TGTGCCAGCAGCGGTAAGAGAGTGAACACTGAAGCTTTCTTT.

CDR3 nucleotides: TGTGCCAGCAGCCAAGTGGGCGGGGGGGCCCTCAATGAGCAGTTCTTC. Translation: CASSQVGGGALNEQFF. The J gene is TRBJ2-1, the V gene TRBV4-2, with 9 bases fitting TRBD2. The ends lost 1 base at V and 6 bases at J; junction bases unmatched: 7. CDR1 and CDR2 (germline): LGHNA, YNFKEQ. CDR3 length equals 16 residues.

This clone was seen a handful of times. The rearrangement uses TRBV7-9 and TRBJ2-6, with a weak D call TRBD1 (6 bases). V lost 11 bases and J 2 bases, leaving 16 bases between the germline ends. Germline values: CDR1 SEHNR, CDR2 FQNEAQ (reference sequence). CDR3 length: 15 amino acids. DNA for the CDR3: TGTGCCCTAGGGGACATTTTCACTGGGGCCAACGTCCTGACTTTC. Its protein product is CALGDIFTGANVLTF.

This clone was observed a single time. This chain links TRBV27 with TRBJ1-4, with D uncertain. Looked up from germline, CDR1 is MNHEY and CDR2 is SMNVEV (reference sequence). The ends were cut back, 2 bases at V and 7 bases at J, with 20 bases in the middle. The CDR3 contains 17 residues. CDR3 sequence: CASSLRPYNPLGEKLFF. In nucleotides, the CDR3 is TGTGCCAGCAGTTTAAGGCCGTACAACCCACTAGGTGAAAAACTGTTTTTT.

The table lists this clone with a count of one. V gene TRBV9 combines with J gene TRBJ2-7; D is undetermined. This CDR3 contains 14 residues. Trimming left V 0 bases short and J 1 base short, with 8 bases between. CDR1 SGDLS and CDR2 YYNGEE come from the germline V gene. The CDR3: CASSVEGGSYEQYF. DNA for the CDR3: TGTGCCAGCAGCGTAGAAGGCGGATCCTACGAGCAGTACTTC.

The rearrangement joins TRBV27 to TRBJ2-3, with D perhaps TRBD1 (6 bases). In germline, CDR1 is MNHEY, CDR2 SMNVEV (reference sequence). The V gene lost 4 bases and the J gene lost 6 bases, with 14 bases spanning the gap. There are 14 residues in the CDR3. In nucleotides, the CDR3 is TGTGCCAGCAGTTCCCTAGGGGGTATTGATACGCAGTATTTT. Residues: CASSSLGGIDTQYF.

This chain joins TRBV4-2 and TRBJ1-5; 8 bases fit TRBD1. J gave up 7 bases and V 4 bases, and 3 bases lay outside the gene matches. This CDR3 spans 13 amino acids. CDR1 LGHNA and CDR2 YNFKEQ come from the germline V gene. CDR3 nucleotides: TGTGCCAGCAGCCTTGACAGGGGACAGCCCCAGCATTTT. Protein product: CASSLDRGQPQHF.

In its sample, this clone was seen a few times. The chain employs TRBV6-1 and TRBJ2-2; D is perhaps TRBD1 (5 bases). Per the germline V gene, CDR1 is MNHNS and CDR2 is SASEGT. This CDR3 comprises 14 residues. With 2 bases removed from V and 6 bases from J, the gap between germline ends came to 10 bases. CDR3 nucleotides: TGTGCCAGCAGTGAACCCAGGGCGGCCGGGGAGCTGTTTTTT. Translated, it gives CASSEPRAAGELFF.

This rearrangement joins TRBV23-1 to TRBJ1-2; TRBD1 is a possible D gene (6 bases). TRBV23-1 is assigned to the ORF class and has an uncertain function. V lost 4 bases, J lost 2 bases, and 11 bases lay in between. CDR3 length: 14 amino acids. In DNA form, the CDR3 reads TGCGCCAGCAGTCCGGGACACTCAAACTATGGCTACACCTTC. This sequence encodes CASSPGHSNYGYTF.

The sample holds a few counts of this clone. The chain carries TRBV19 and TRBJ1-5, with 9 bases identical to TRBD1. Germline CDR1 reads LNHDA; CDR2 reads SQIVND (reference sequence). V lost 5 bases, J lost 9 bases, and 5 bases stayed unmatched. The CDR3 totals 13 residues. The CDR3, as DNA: TGTGCCAGTAGTGTGGACAGGGGCCCGCCCCAGCATTTT. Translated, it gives CASSVDRGPPQHF.

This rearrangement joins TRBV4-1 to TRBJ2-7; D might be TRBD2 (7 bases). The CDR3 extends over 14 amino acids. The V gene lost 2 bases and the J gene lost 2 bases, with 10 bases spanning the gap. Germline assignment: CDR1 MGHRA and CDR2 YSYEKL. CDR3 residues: CASSQSGDTYEQYF. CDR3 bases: TGCGCCAGCAGCCAAAGCGGGGACACCTACGAGCAGTACTTC.